These 11 T cell receptor beta chains were all obtained from the same sample, sequenced in a study of shared clonotypes between healthy human individuals. Data came from immunoSEQ multiplex PCR; TCRdb stores just in-frame clones and leaves some out. The sample yields 1,500,000 or so clones, approximately 98.5% seen once. The sequenced material came from naive CD4+ T cells sorted from blood. As for subset: CD45RA+ positively selected. Source of these receptors: a man younger than 45 in good health.

Only one count was recorded for this clone. The V and J genes are TRBV2 and TRBJ2-5, with D tentatively TRBD1 or TRBD2 (6 bases each). V lost 0 bases to trimming and J lost 5 bases, with 19 bases between them. This CDR3 comprises 17 residues. Germline V lookup: CDR1 SNHLY, CDR2 FYNNEI. The CDR3: CASSEALPGAGLETQYF. CDR3 nucleotides: TGTGCCAGCAGTGAAGCGCTTCCGGGGGCGGGATTGGAGACCCAGTACTTC.

This chain joins TRBV6-5 and TRBJ1-1; D may be TRBD1 (5 bases). Trimming left V 5 bases short and J 1 base short, with 11 bases between. The CDR3 has 14 residues. Germline V gene data show CDR1 as MNHEY and CDR2 as SVGAGI. DNA of the CDR3: TGTGCCAGCAGTAGACTGGACAAGAACACTGAAGCTTTCTTT. Translated, it gives CASSRLDKNTEAFF.

This chain links TRBV11-2 with TRBJ1-2; D remains unclear. V lost 5 bases and J lost 2, with 15 bases in between. Germline CDR1 reads SGHAT; CDR2 reads FQNNGV. This CDR3 has 15 residues. CDR3 residues: CASSPIIGLNYGYTF. In nucleotides, the CDR3 is TGTGCCAGCAGCCCAATAATCGGGTTAAACTATGGCTACACCTTC.

The chain uses TRBV18 and TRBJ2-5; TRBD1 is a possible D gene (5 bases). The length of the CDR3 is 14 residues. V was shortened by 2 bases and J by 5 bases, with 12 bases between the two germline ends. The germline CDR1 and CDR2 sequences are KGHSH and LQKENI. The CDR3 here is CASSPRQPRETQYF. The CDR3, as DNA: TGTGCCAGCTCACCAAGACAGCCCCGGGAGACCCAGTACTTC.

The V call is TRBV18, the J call TRBJ1-1; 10 positions match TRBD1. J was trimmed by 6 bases and V by 3 bases; bases with no gene match: 1. Germline V gives CDR1 KGHSH, CDR2 LQKENI. The CDR3 is 13 residues long. CDR3 coding DNA: TGTGCCAGCTCACCGACAGGGGGCCCTGAAGCTTTCTTT. This gives the protein CASSPTGGPEAFF.

The chain has TRBV6-1 and TRBJ2-7; weak D call: TRBD2 (6 bases). Germline lookup yields CDR1 MNHNS and CDR2 SASEGT. Trimming took 1 base from V and 0 from J, leaving 13 bases between them. This CDR3 is 16 amino acids long. The CDR3 DNA reads TGTGCCAGCAGTGAAGTGGGGGGAGGATTCTCCTACGAGCAGTACTTC. Translating gives CASSEVGGGFSYEQYF.

The J gene is TRBJ2-2, the V gene TRBV7-3; 8 positions match TRBD2. The CDR3 loop spans 16 amino acids. CDR1 is SGHTA and CDR2 is FQGTGA in the germline V gene. J lost 9 bases, V lost 2 bases, and 11 bases had no gene match. The CDR3 DNA is TGTGCCAGCAGCTTAGGCCGAACTAGCGGCCCGCGGGAGCTGTTTTTT. Its protein product is CASSLGRTSGPRELFF.

V gene TRBV25-1 combines with J gene TRBJ1-1, with unresolved D. Per germline, CDR1 MGHDK and CDR2 SYGVNS. The V end was cut by 5 bases, the J end by 1 base, with 5 bases between. The CDR3 totals 12 residues. Written as DNA, the CDR3 is TGTGCCAGCAGTTGGGGGAACACTGAAGCTTTCTTT. This encodes CASSWGNTEAFF.

The chain links TRBV10-1 to TRBJ2-1; 9 nucleotides match TRBD2. The CDR3 is made up of 16 amino acids. V was clipped by 6 bases and J by 7 bases; unmatched bases: 13. Germline V gene data show CDR1 as WNHNN and CDR2 as SYGVQD (reference sequence). The CDR3 DNA is TGCGCCAGCAGCGAGATAGCGGGAGCGAGGATGAATGAGCAGTTCTTC. Protein sequence: CASSEIAGARMNEQFF.

A word on this clone: This sample includes further DNA sequences coding for the same CDR3. This sequence joins TRBV28 and TRBJ1-5, with 8 nucleotides matching TRBD1. CDR1 and CDR2 (germline): MDHEN, SYDVKM. The CDR3 spans 16 residues. Trimming at V came to 5 bases and at J to 2 bases, leaving 8 bases not matched to a gene. CDR3 DNA: TGTGCCAGCAGTCCTTGGACAGGGACGGGCAATCAGCCCCAGCATTTT. Translation: CASSPWTGTGNQPQHF.

V gene TRBV7-5 combines with J gene TRBJ1-1. TRBV7-5 is marked as a pseudogene. This CDR3 is 16 amino acids long. CDR3 region: CVRTPLPVKEEGEAFF. Written as DNA, the CDR3 is TGTGTCAGAACCCCCCTACCCGTAAAGGAGGAAGGTGAAGCTTTCTTT.